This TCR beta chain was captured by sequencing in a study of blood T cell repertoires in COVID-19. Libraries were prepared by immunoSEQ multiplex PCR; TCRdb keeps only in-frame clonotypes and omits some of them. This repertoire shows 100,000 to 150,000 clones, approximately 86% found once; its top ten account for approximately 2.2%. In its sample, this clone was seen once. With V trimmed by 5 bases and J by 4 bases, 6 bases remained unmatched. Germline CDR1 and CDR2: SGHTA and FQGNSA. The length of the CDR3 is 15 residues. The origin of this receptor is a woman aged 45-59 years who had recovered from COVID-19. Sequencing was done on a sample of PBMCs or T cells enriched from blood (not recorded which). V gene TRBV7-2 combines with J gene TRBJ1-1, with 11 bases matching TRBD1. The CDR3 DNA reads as TGTGCCAGCAGCACCTGGACAGGGGGCTTCACTGAAGCTTTCTTT. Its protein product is CASSTWTGGFTEAFF.